The entry below gives a single T cell receptor (beta chain) sequence along with its context. This sample is drawn from a study of cytomegalovirus exposure and HLA in healthy donors. PCR involved 60 Vbeta and 13 Jbeta primers. Sequenced by immunoSEQ multiplex PCR; TCRdb stores in-frame clones only, minus some. Altogether fewer than 250,000 clones are present, approximately 82% being singletons, with the ten largest covering around 1.6%. Between the trimmed V and J ends, which lost 4 bases and 5 bases, there was a span of 15 bases. The CDR3 runs 14 residues. Looked up from germline, CDR1 is SGHRS and CDR2 is YFSETQ.

Input material: PBMCs. V usage is TRBV5-1 and J usage is TRBJ2-5, with D possibly TRBD1 on 6 matching bases. The TCR sequence derives from a man between 40 and 49 years old in good health and CMV-seropositive. The DNA of the CDR3 is TGCGCCAGCAGCATTTGGGGGCTCGAGGAGACCCAGTACTTC. It is translated as CASSIWGLEETQYF.